This entry is about one T cell receptor (beta chain). Its antigen is not yet known. Germline is not matched at one junction end, which may reflect a read error. This sample was taken from a study of tumor and adjacent non-tumor tissue in lung cancer (dated by TCRdb to the late 2010s). Looking at the study overall: The cohort included around twelve adenocarcinoma, a couple of squamous cell carcinoma and 1 small cell lung cancer patients. Ages among the roughly 15 patients ranged from about 31 to 80 years, there were approximately 10 men and 5 women, and disease was at TNM stage I to III. Sequencing produced some 130,000,000 productive TCRbeta reads in total, an average of about 4.5 million reads per sample. The study compared bulk TCRbeta repertoires from lung tumor tissue and matched distant non-tumor lung tissue of some 14 lung cancer patients. Approximately 31 paired specimens, one tumor and one normal lung sample per patient, were profiled by TCRbeta CDR3 sequencing. The research as a whole found: TCR diversity was significantly higher in younger patients, and higher tumor TCR diversity was associated with shorter overall and disease-free survival. Neither the sequencing platform nor unique molecular identifiers are named or mentioned anywhere in the methods. Peripheral blood was not sequenced, so blood TCRbeta repertoires were not examined in the lung cancer patients of the study. With only around 15 patients in the cohort, the authors noted that larger samples and more detailed clinical data are needed. Tumor tissue showed significantly greater TCR diversity (inverse Simpson) than normal lung tissue (approximately 400 vs 170, P = 0.0075, Mann-Whitney U test). A significantly larger cumulative share of the repertoire was made up by the top 100 clones in normal lung than in tumor tissue.

RNA was isolated from bulk, unsorted tissue, and RNA quality was assessed with a NanoDrop ND-1000 and an Agilent 2100. The donors were newly diagnosed lung cancer patients admitted for thoracic surgery in China from August to November 2014 who had not received prior chemotherapy. Patients with previous radiotherapy or chemotherapy, or with another concurrent cancer, were excluded from the study. Surgical tissue pieces of about 1-2.3 cm3 were preserved in RNAlater solution and were kept at -80 degrees C until use. The library was built by means of multiplex PCR. The instrument given in TCRdb is Illumina HiSeq 2500. TCRbeta libraries were built by three rounds of nested PCR using primers (Table S4), following protocols modified from ARM-PCR. Before sequencing, PCR products of 200-500 bp were excised from the gel and purified with the QIAquick gel extraction kit. As for the original processing: Reads were cleaned with Trimmomatic, merged with FLASH into complete CDR3 sequences, and assigned to V(D)J germline segments with MiTCR. Clonal diversity was computed as the inverse Simpson's index with VDJtools. In-frame sequences lacking a premature stop codon were counted as productive reads. The raw public data were reprocessed by TCRdb itself: fastp quality trimming at Q25, MiXCR clonotype calling, in-frame beta chains only. Identical CDR3 proteins give one entry, which carries the most common genes and DNA. TCRdb assigned the V and J calls; the authors' analysis was not used. The sample has about 76,000 distinct CDR3 sequences on record, 65% to 75% of them singletons. The top ten constitute over 9.5% of the sample.

Reading the germline V gene gives CDR1 MNHNS and CDR2 SASEGT. The cysteine opens and the phenylalanine closes a CDR3 of 14 amino acids. The DNA shown is the 42-base CDR3, in frame from base 1. The rearranged segments are TRBV6-1 and TRBJ2-3, and 10 junction bases match TRBD2. The TCR comes from a woman in her 70s with non-small cell lung cancer. What was sequenced was lung tumor tissue. CDR3 protein: CPSTAGGTADTQYF. The sequenced DNA: TGTCCCAGTACAGCGGGAGGGACCGCAGATACGCAGTATTTT.